The entry below describes one T cell receptor (beta chain). This sample is drawn from a study of blood T cells in healthy people across ages. The CDR3 runs 14 residues. Trimming removed 5 bases from V and 1 base from J; junction bases left unmatched: 4. CDR1 and CDR2 (germline): MNHEY, SVGEGT. Next came a second PCR, run for about 6 to 11 cycles, which used a sample-barcoded 5' primer along with a J-beta primer mix. Researchers report that a template-switch adaptor with 12 random nucleotides tagged each cDNA molecule. TCRdb re-analysed the 5' RACE reads in MiXCR, keeping a single row per CDR3 protein. The table shows more than 600,000 distinct CDR3 sequences, with around a quarter occurring only once. These data also featured in a second study, about T cells of mothers and their children. From that report: Slightly higher overlap, not significant, was seen in related mother-child pairs than in unrelated pairs.

The gene calls are TRBV6-2 or TRBV6-3 and TRBJ2-5; 7 positions match TRBD2. Sequenced sample: blood. This clonotype was sampled from a boy between 10 and 17 years old in good health. CDR3 amino acids: CASSKLAPQETQYF. CDR3 nucleotide sequence: TGTGCCAGCAGTAAACTAGCGCCCCAAGAGACCCAGTACTTC.